The 7 T cell receptor beta chains below come from one sample, sequenced in a study of identical twins. TCRdb called the 5' RACE reads again in MiXCR, with one record for every CDR3 protein. Of about 470,000 distinct CDR3 sequences in the sample, 24% are singletons; the top ten hold 2.9%. These same records also appear under a second study, on T cells expressing NK-cell markers.

The specimen sequenced was CD4+ T cells sorted from blood. These receptors were collected from a woman under 30 in good health.

This clonotype appeared a few times. The chain has TRBV9 and TRBJ1-1, with 8 bases lining up with TRBD1. This CDR3 has 15 amino acids. The junction had 8 bases not matched to a gene; V was cut back by 3 bases and J by 4 bases. Germline assignment: CDR1 SGDLS and CDR2 YYNGEE. The CDR3 loop is CASSAGQGWGTEAFF. The DNA of the CDR3 is TGTGCCAGCAGCGCCGGACAGGGATGGGGCACTGAAGCTTTCTTT.

The chain employs TRBV5-1 and TRBJ2-7; no firm D call. Trimming left V 0 bases short and J 0 bases short, with 16 bases between. CDR1 SGHRS and CDR2 YFSETQ come from the germline V gene. The CDR3 is 17 residues long. The CDR3 sequence is CASSLGLLTDGSYEQYF. The CDR3 nucleotides are TGCGCCAGCAGCTTGGGGTTACTGACGGACGGCTCCTACGAGCAGTACTTC.

This clonotype occurred many times. This CDR3 is CASLQGTSGSSTYNEQFF. DNA of the CDR3: TGTGCCAGCCTGCAGGGGACTAGCGGGAGTAGCACCTACAATGAGCAGTTCTTC. J is TRBJ2-1 and V is TRBV2, with 14 nucleotides matching TRBD2. The germline CDR1 and CDR2 sequences are SNHLY and FYNNEI. V dropped 8 bases and J dropped 2; count of bases not matched to a gene: 11. This CDR3 is 18 amino acids long.

This clonotype was counted between two and nine times. J is TRBJ1-5 and V is TRBV6-1; 9 bases fit TRBD1. Germline V CDR1 and CDR2: MNHNS, SASEGT. The CDR3 is 15 residues long. V shed 6 bases, J shed 7 bases, and the junction held 10 bases outside the gene matches. CDR3 nucleotides: TGTGCCAGCAGCCCACAGGGGGCTCTGGGACAGCCCCAGCATTTT. Its protein is CASSPQGALGQPQHF.

Many counts were recorded for this clonotype. The genes are TRBV3-1 and TRBJ2-3; no clear D gene. The CDR3 has 14 amino acids. From germline, CDR1 is LGHDT and CDR2 YNNKEL (reference sequence). V was pared by 0 bases and J by 0 bases, with 4 bases between. The chain's CDR3 is CASSQEWSTDTQYF. The DNA of the CDR3 is TGTGCCAGCAGCCAAGAGTGGAGCACAGATACGCAGTATTTT.

The chain is built from TRBV5-1 and TRBJ1-1; 11 positions agree with TRBD1. This CDR3 contains 15 residues. The germline gives CDR1 SGHRS, CDR2 YFSETQ. With V trimmed by 2 bases and J by 4 bases, 4 bases remained unmatched. The CDR3 spells CASSFGQGAGTEAFF. In nucleotides, the CDR3 is TGCGCCAGCAGCTTCGGACAGGGGGCGGGCACTGAAGCTTTCTTT.

This clonotype has more than one count but fewer than ten. The chain employs TRBV20-1 and TRBJ2-3; D gene unclear. Per the germline V gene, CDR1 is DFQATT and CDR2 is SNEGSKA (reference sequence). Trimming stripped 4 bases from V and 4 bases from J, with 6 bases between. This CDR3 has 11 amino acids. The CDR3 reads CSAMHADTQYF. CDR3 nucleotides: TGCAGTGCTATGCACGCAGATACGCAGTATTTT.